This T cell receptor (beta chain) was observed in a study of blood T cell repertoires in COVID-19. As for the study in general: Collection of acute and convalescent COVID-19 samples took place in the United States, Italy and Spain. The cDNA or gDNA used as material had been derived from T cells, B-cell-depleted T cells, or PBMCs.

Original processing methods: How many nucleated cells were present was estimated from reference gene primer amplification. Using immunoSEQ multiplex PCR, the repertoire was profiled, and TCRdb retains in-frame clones only, with some absent. From that table come the V and J calls and clone size; the DNA was used to work out D and trimming. Of tens of thousands of clones listed, 90% were seen once; the top ten hold approximately 2.8%. The receptor was derived from a man over 45 with active COVID-19. Sequencing was performed on peripheral blood.

CDR3 in DNA: TGTGCCAGCAGCTCAGTACCGCAAGAGACCCAGTACTTC. Encoded protein: CASSSVPQETQYF. The gene calls are TRBV5-4 and TRBJ2-5, with unresolved D. Germline CDR1 SGHNT, CDR2 YYREEE (reference sequence). V lost 3 bases to trimming and J lost 2 bases, with 8 bases between them. The CDR3 runs to 13 residues.